The subject of this entry is one T cell receptor (beta chain). The antigen remains unidentified. The length of the CDR3 is 11 residues. Germline V lookup: CDR1 MDHEN, CDR2 SYDVKM. Trimming removed 3 bases from V and 4 bases from J, with 3 bases in between. The data stem from a study of cytomegalovirus exposure and HLA in healthy donors. Study background: The same platform was used for the 120 validation repertoires and the roughly 600 first-cohort repertoires, a later analysis reported. Study-level findings and limits: Specificity for CMV antigens was confirmed in vitro for a few of the CMV-associated chains. The majority of TCR sequences were rare, yet some public TCRs appeared in many donors.

The assay was immunoSEQ multiplex PCR, and TCRdb's table has in-frame clones only and misses some. The profile shows roughly 220,000 clones, approximately 80% of them singletons. This receptor was obtained from a woman in her thirties in good health and CMV-seropositive. Sequencing was performed on PBMCs. This rearrangement joins TRBV28 to TRBJ2-5; D gene unclear. The DNA of the CDR3 is TGTGCCAGCAGTTTCTTAGAGACCCAGTACTTC. Protein sequence: CASSFLETQYF.